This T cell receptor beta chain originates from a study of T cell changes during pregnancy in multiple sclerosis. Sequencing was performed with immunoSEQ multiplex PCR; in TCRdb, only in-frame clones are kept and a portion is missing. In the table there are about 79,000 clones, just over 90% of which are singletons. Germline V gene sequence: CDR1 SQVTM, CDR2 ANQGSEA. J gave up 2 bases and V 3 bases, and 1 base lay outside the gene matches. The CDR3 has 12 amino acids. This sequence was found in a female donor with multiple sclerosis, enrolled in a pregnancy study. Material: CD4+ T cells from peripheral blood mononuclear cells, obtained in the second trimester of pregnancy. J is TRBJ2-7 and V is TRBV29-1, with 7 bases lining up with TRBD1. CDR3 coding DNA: TGCAGCGTTGATAGGGGGCCCTACGAGCAGTACTTC. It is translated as CSVDRGPYEQYF.